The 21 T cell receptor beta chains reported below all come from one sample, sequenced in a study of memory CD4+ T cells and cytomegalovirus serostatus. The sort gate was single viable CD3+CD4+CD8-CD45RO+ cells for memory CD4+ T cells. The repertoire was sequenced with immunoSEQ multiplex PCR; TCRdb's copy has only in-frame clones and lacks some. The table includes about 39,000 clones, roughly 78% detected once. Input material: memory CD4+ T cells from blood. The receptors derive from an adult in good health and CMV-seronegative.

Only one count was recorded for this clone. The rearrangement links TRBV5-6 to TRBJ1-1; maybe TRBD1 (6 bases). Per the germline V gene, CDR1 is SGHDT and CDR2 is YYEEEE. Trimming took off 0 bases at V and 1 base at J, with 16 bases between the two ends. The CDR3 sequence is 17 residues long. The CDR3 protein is CASSLEMVGGTNTEAFF. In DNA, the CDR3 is TGTGCCAGCAGCTTGGAGATGGTAGGGGGAACGAACACTGAAGCTTTCTTT. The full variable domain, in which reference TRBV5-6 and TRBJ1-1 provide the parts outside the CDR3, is DAGVTQSPTHLIKTRGQQVTLRCSPKSGHDTVSWYQQALGQGPQFIFQYYEEEERQRGNFPDRFSGHQFPNYSSELNVNALLLGDSALYLCASSLEMVGGTNTEAFFGQGTRLTVV.

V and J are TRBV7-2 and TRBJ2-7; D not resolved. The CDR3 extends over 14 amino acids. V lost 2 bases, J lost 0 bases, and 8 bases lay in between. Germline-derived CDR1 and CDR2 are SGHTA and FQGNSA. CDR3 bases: TGTGCCAGCAGCTTATACCTGGGCTCCTACGAGCAGTACTTC. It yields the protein CASSLYLGSYEQYF.

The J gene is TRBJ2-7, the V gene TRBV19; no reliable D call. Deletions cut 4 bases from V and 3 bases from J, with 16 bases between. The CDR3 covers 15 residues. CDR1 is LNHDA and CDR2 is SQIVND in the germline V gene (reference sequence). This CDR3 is CASSNGQLGFYEQYF. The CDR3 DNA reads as TGTGCCAGTAGTAATGGCCAGCTGGGTTTCTACGAGCAGTACTTC. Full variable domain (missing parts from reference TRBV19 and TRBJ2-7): DGGITQSPKYLFRKEGQNVTLSCEQNLNHDAMYWYRQDPGQGLRLIYYSQIVNDFQKGDIAEGYSVSREKKESFPLTVTSAQKNPTAFYLCASSNGQLGFYEQYFGPGTRLTVT.

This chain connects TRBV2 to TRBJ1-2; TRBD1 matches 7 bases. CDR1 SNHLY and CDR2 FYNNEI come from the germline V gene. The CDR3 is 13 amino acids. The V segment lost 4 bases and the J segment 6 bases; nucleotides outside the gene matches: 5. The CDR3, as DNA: TGTGCCAGCAGTGCGGGACAGCACGATGGCTACACCTTC. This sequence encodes CASSAGQHDGYTF.

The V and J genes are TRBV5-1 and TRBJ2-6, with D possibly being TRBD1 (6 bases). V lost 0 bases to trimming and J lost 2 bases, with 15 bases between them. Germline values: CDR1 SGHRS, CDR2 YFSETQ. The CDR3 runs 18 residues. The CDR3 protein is CASSLANPTGPGANVLTF. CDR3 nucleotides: TGCGCCAGCAGCTTGGCCAACCCGACAGGTCCTGGGGCCAACGTCCTGACTTTC.

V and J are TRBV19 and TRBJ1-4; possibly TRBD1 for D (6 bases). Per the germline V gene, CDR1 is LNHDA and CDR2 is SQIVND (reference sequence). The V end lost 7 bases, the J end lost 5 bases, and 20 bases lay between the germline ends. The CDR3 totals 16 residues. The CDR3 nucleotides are TGTGCCAGTACTCCCCAGACGGGGGGGCTGAATGAAAAACTGTTTTTT. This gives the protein CASTPQTGGLNEKLFF.

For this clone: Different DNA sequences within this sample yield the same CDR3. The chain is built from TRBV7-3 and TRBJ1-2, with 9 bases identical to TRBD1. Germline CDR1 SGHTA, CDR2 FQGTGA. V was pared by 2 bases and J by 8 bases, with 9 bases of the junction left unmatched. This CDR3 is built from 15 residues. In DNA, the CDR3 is TGTGCCAGCAGCTTAGGGCCGGACAGGGGCAGCGGCTACACCTTC. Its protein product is CASSLGPDRGSGYTF. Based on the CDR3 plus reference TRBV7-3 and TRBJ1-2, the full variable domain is GAGVSQTPSNKVTEKGKYVELRCDPISGHTALYWYRQSLGQGPEFLIYFQGTGAADDSGLPNDRFFAVRPEGSVSTLKIQRTERGDSAVYLCASSLGPDRGSGYTFGSGTRLTVV.

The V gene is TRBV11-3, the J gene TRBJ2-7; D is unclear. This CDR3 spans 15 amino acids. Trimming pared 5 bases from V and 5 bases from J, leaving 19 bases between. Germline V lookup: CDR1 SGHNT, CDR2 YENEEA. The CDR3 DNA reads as TGTGCCAGCAGCCCCTACTTCCCCCCGGGCAACGAGCAGTACTTC. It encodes CASSPYFPPGNEQYF.

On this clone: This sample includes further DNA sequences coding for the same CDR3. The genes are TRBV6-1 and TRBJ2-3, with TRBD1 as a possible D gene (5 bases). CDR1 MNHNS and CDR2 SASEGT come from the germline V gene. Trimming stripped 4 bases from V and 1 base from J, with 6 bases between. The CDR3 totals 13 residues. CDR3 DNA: TGTGCCAGCAGTGTACAGGGCACAGATACGCAGTATTTT. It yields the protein CASSVQGTDTQYF.

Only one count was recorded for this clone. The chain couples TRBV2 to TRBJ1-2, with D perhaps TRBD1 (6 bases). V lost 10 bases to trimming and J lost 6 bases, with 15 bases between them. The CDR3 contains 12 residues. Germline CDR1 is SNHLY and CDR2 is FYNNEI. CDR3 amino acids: CANTGSVDGYTF. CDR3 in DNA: TGTGCCAACACAGGGTCGGTAGATGGCTACACCTTC.

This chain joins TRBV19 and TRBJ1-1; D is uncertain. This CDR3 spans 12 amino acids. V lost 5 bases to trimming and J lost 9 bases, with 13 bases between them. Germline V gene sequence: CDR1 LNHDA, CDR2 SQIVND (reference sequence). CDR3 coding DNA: TGTGCCAGTAGTCCCACAAAAGGTAAAGCTTTCTTT. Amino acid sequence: CASSPTKGKAFF.

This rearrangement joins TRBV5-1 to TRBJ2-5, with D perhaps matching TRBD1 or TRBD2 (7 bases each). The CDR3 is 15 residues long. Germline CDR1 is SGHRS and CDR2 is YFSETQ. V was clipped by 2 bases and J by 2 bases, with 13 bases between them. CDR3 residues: CASSFSQGGQETQYF. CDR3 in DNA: TGCGCCAGCAGCTTTTCCCAGGGGGGGCAAGAGACCCAGTACTTC.

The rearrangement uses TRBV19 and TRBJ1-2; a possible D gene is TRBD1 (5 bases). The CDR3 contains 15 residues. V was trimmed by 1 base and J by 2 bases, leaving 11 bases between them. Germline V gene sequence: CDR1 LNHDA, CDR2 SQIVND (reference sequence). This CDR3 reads CASSIAFPGNYGYTF. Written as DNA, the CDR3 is TGTGCCAGTAGTATAGCGTTCCCAGGGAACTATGGCTACACCTTC. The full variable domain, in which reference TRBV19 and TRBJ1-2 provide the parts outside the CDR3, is DGGITQSPKYLFRKEGQNVTLSCEQNLNHDAMYWYRQDPGQGLRLIYYSQIVNDFQKGDIAEGYSVSREKKESFPLTVTSAQKNPTAFYLCASSIAFPGNYGYTFGSGTRLTVV.

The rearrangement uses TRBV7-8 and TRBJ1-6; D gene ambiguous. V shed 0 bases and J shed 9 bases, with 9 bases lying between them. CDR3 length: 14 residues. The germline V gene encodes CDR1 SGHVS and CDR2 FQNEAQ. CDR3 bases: TGTGCCAGCAGCTTAGCCCAACAGATTTCACCCCTCCACTTT. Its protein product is CASSLAQQISPLHF.

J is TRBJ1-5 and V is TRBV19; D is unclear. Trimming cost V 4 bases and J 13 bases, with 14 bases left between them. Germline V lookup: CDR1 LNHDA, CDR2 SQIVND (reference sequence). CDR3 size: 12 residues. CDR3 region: CASSRTLGGQHF. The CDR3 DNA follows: TGTGCCAGTAGTAGGACTCTTGGTGGGCAGCATTTT.

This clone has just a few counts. CDR3 in DNA: TGTGCCAGCAGACTTTCCGGGACAGCCTATGGCTACACCTTC. It translates to CASRLSGTAYGYTF. The chain carries TRBV2 and TRBJ1-2; TRBD1 matches at 7 bases. Germline CDR1 SNHLY, CDR2 FYNNEI. The CDR3 sequence is 14 residues long. J gave up 4 bases and V 6 bases, and 8 bases lay outside the gene matches.

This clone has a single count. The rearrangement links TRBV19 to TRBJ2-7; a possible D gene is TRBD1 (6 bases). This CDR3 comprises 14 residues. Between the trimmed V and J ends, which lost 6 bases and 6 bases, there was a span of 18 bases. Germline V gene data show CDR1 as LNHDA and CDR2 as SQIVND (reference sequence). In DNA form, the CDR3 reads TGTGCCAGTAGACCCCTAGGGTCAGGGGCCGAGCAGTACTTC. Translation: CASRPLGSGAEQYF. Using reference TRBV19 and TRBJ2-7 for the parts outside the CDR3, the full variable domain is DGGITQSPKYLFRKEGQNVTLSCEQNLNHDAMYWYRQDPGQGLRLIYYSQIVNDFQKGDIAEGYSVSREKKESFPLTVTSAQKNPTAFYLCASRPLGSGAEQYFGPGTRLTVT.

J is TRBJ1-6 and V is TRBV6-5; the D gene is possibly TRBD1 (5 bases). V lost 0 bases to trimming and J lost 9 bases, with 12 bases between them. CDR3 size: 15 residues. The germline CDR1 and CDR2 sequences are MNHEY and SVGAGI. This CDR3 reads CASSYSKGSGSPLHF. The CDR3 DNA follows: TGTGCCAGCAGTTACTCGAAGGGGAGCGGTTCACCCCTCCACTTT.

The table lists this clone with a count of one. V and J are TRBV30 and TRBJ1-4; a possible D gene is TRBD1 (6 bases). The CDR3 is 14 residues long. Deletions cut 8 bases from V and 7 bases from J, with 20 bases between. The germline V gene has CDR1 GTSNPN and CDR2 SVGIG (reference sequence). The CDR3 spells CAVINGGRGEKLFF. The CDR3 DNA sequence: TGTGCCGTGATAAATGGGGGGCGCGGTGAAAAACTGTTTTTT.

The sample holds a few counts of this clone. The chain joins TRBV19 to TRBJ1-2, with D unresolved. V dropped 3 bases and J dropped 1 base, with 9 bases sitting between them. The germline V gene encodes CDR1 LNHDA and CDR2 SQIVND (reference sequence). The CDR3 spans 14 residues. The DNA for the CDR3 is TGTGCCAGTAGTATCACTAGCAGTAACTATGGCTACACCTTC. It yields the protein CASSITSSNYGYTF.

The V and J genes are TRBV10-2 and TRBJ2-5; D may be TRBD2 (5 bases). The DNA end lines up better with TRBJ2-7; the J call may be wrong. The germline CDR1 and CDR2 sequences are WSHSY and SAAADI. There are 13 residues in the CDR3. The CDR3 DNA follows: TGCGCCAGCAGTGAGTCGACTAACTACGAGCAGTACTTC. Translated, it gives CASSESTNYEQYF.